The 20 T cell receptor beta chains below all came from one sample that was sequenced in a study of OX40 agonist ivuxolimab in advanced cancers. Here immunoSEQ multiplex PCR was the method, and the copy in TCRdb shows in-frame clones only, minus some. The sample consists of tens of thousands of clones, 89% of them appearing once. The specimen was CD4+ or CD8+ T cells sorted from blood, collected in a trial of the OX40 agonist ivuxolimab. These receptors originate from an adult with an advanced solid tumor such as melanoma, head and neck, liver or kidney cancer.

This chain joins TRBV29-1 and TRBJ1-2; 7 nucleotides line up with TRBD1. CDR1 and CDR2 from the germline V gene are SQVTM and ANQGSEA. This CDR3 region has 13 residues. With V trimmed by 6 bases and J by 4 bases, 8 bases remained unmatched. CDR3 amino acids: CSVPGTDTYGYTF. The CDR3 coding sequence is TGCAGCGTGCCCGGGACAGACACCTATGGCTACACCTTC.

This chain joins TRBV7-2 and TRBJ1-2; no reliable D call. Trimming removed 0 bases at V and 4 bases at J, with 12 bases between. Germline loops: CDR1 SGHTA, CDR2 FQGNSA. This CDR3 is built from 15 residues. The CDR3 region is CASSLAPSQSYGYTF. CDR3 in DNA: TGTGCCAGCAGCTTAGCCCCTAGTCAGTCCTATGGCTACACCTTC.

The chain carries TRBV27 and TRBJ1-3; D possibly corresponds to TRBD1 (6 bases). V lost 2 bases, J lost 0 bases, and 8 bases lay in between. Germline V gene sequence: CDR1 MNHEY, CDR2 SMNVEV (reference sequence). The CDR3 has 15 amino acids. This CDR3 reads CASSLQGLSGNTIYF. DNA of the CDR3: TGTGCCAGCAGTTTACAGGGGCTCTCTGGAAACACCATATATTTT.

The chain has TRBV5-4 and TRBJ2-1; 8 positions match TRBD2. The length of the CDR3 is 16 residues. Germline-derived CDR1 and CDR2 are SGHNT and YYREEE (reference sequence). With 4 bases clipped from V and 4 bases from J, the junction kept 10 bases outside the gene matches. The CDR3, as DNA: TGTGCCAGCAGCCAGATTATGCGGGGGGATTACAATGAGCAGTTCTTC. Amino acids: CASSQIMRGDYNEQFF. The full variable domain, in which reference TRBV5-4 and TRBJ2-1 provide the parts outside the CDR3, is ETGVTQSPTHLIKTRGQQVTLRCSSQSGHNTVSWYQQALGQGPQFIFQYYREEENGRGNFPPRFSGLQFPNYSSELNVNALELDDSALYLCASSQIMRGDYNEQFFGPGTRLTVL.

The V call is TRBV5-4, the J call TRBJ2-3, with 8 nucleotides matching TRBD2. Germline loops: CDR1 SGHNT, CDR2 YYREEE (reference sequence). CDR3 length: 16 residues. The ends lost 4 bases at V and 3 bases at J; junction bases unmatched: 10. CDR3 residues: CASSPFRREVTDTQYF. DNA for the CDR3: TGTGCCAGCAGCCCCTTTAGGCGGGAGGTAACAGATACGCAGTATTTT.

V is TRBV6-5 and J is TRBJ2-1; D is perhaps TRBD2 (6 bases). CDR1 MNHEY and CDR2 SVGAGI come from the germline V gene. Trimming stripped 0 bases from V and 7 bases from J, with 16 bases between. This CDR3 contains 16 residues. The CDR3 nucleotides read TGTGCCAGCAGTTACTCGGGGGGTCCTTCGCGGAATGAGCAGTTCTTC. Translation: CASSYSGGPSRNEQFF.

V usage is TRBV7-3 and J usage is TRBJ1-1; D remains unclear. The CDR3 has 13 amino acids. The germline V and J ends were trimmed by 3 bases and 4 bases, with 9 bases remaining between them. Looked up from germline, CDR1 is SGHTA and CDR2 is FQGTGA. The CDR3 DNA sequence: TGTGCCAGCAGCTTCTATTCTAGCACTGAAGCTTTCTTT. Its translation is CASSFYSSTEAFF.

This clone is a singleton in its sample. The chain employs TRBV5-5 and TRBJ1-2; TRBD1 is a possible D gene (5 bases). Germline assignment: CDR1 SGHKS and CDR2 YYEKEE (reference sequence). CDR3 length: 14 amino acids. V lost 3 bases and J lost 4, with 13 bases in between. CDR3 amino acids: CASSSTRGGYGYTF. CDR3 DNA sequence: TGTGCCAGCAGCTCGACTAGGGGAGGCTATGGCTACACCTTC.

This chain connects TRBV18 to TRBJ1-2; D not resolved. Germline V lookup: CDR1 KGHSH, CDR2 LQKENI. There are 14 residues in the CDR3. Trimming removed 3 bases at V and 3 bases at J, with 11 bases between. Here the CDR3 DNA reads TGTGCCAGCTCACCCTCGGCGGACTACTATGGCTACACCTTC. It specifies CASSPSADYYGYTF.

The chain links TRBV4-2 to TRBJ2-2, with a tentative D call TRBD2 (5 bases). This CDR3 contains 13 residues. Germline V lookup: CDR1 LGHNA, CDR2 YNFKEQ. Trimming pared 4 bases from V and 5 bases from J, leaving 8 bases between. The CDR3 nucleotides are TGTGCCAGCAGCCCTCCGGGAACCGGGGAGCTGTTTTTT. Protein sequence: CASSPPGTGELFF.

This chain connects TRBV2 to TRBJ1-6; TRBD1 is a possible D gene (5 bases). The CDR3 loop spans 15 amino acids. CDR1 and CDR2 from the germline V gene are SNHLY and FYNNEI. Trimming pared 2 bases from V and 10 bases from J, leaving 15 bases between. The CDR3 DNA sequence: TGTGCCAGCAGTGAAACAGGATACGATGGGTCACCCCTCCACTTT. Its translation is CASSETGYDGSPLHF.

The genes are TRBV5-1 and TRBJ1-6; D not certain. Germline V lookup: CDR1 SGHRS, CDR2 YFSETQ. The V and J ends lost 0 bases and 6 bases respectively, with 13 bases between them. The CDR3 has 16 amino acids. CDR3 nucleotides: TGCGCCAGCAGCTTGGAGAACAGCCGTGTTAATTCACCCCTCCACTTT. Its translation is CASSLENSRVNSPLHF.

The chain recombines TRBV6-1 with TRBJ1-5; D is uncertain. V was cut by 2 bases and J by 2 bases, with 10 bases left in between. This CDR3 is built from 15 residues. Germline V CDR1 and CDR2: MNHNS, SASEGT. The CDR3 DNA sequence: TGTGCCAGCAGTGAAAGCCCCGGGGGCAATCAGCCCCAGCATTTT. Translation gives CASSESPGGNQPQHF.

In nucleotides, the CDR3 is TGTGCCAGCAGCTTACGACCACCCGGGGAGCTGTTTTTT. Protein sequence: CASSLRPPGELFF. The chain employs TRBV7-9 and TRBJ2-2; D remains unclear. The ends were cut back, 2 bases at V and 6 bases at J, with 7 bases in the middle. This CDR3 is 13 amino acids long. Per germline, CDR1 SEHNR and CDR2 FQNEAQ (reference sequence).

The genes are TRBV9 and TRBJ2-7; the D gene is possibly TRBD1 (7 bases). This CDR3 spans 15 amino acids. Trimming took 3 bases from V and 1 from J, leaving 14 bases between them. Looked up from germline, CDR1 is SGDLS and CDR2 is YYNGEE. The CDR3 spells CASSGGGGESYEQYF. The CDR3 bases are TGTGCCAGCAGCGGAGGAGGGGGCGAATCCTACGAGCAGTACTTC.

V gene TRBV5-4 combines with J gene TRBJ1-1, with 9 bases identical to TRBD1. The CDR3 sequence is 15 residues long. Per germline, CDR1 SGHNT and CDR2 YYREEE (reference sequence). The J segment lost 0 bases and the V segment lost 4 bases, leaving 4 bases of the junction unmatched. The CDR3 DNA follows: TGTGCCAGCAGCACAGGGGGCAAAATGAACACTGAAGCTTTCTTT. Encoded protein: CASSTGGKMNTEAFF.

The J gene is TRBJ2-2, the V gene TRBV10-3, with 7 bases lining up with TRBD1. Germline V CDR1 and CDR2: ENHRY, SYGVKD. This CDR3 is built from 16 residues. V lost 7 bases and J lost 0; bases outside the gene matches: 8. Written as DNA, the CDR3 is TGTGCCATCACCCCAACAGGGGACCCGAACACCGGGGAGCTGTTTTTT. It specifies CAITPTGDPNTGELFF.

The chain couples TRBV11-2 to TRBJ1-2; D gene unclear. This CDR3 has 13 residues. The V and J ends lost 0 bases and 5 bases respectively, with 7 bases between them. Germline assignment: CDR1 SGHAT and CDR2 FQNNGV. Here the CDR3 DNA reads TGTGCCAGCAGCTTAGATCGTCTTTATGGCTACACCTTC. Translation: CASSLDRLYGYTF.

Only one count was recorded for this clone. The chain has TRBV7-3 and TRBJ2-7; D is unresolved. V was cut by 1 base and J by 0 bases, with 10 bases left in between. CDR3 length: 15 residues. In germline, CDR1 is SGHTA, CDR2 FQGTGA. The CDR3 region is CASSLSSGPSYEQYF. CDR3 nucleotide sequence: TGTGCCAGCAGCTTAAGTTCAGGTCCCTCCTACGAGCAGTACTTC.

The V and J genes are TRBV7-9 and TRBJ2-7; D possibly corresponds to TRBD1 (6 bases). V shed 6 bases and J shed 3 bases, with 15 bases lying between them. Germline loops: CDR1 SEHNR, CDR2 FQNEAQ (reference sequence). The CDR3 consists of 14 residues. CDR3 protein: CASSPDSGGYEQYF. For the CDR3, the DNA is TGTGCCAGCAGTCCGGACAGCGGAGGCTACGAGCAGTACTTC.